This paragraph covers one T cell receptor (beta chain) sequence. This receptor's antigen is unknown. No base quality values were provided; no much bigger clone lies one nucleotide off. The sample originates from a study of T-cell reconstitution after alpha-beta-depleted transplantation in children (dated by TCRdb to the mid-2010s). Some background on the complete study: The study quantitatively tracked T-cell immune reconstitution after TCRalphabeta/CD19-depleted allogeneic hematopoietic cell transplantation in children using TCR repertoire profiling. Broad study findings and their caveats: Apparently early alphabetaT-cell count recovery about two months after transplant reportedly relied on only several hundred rapidly expanded clones derived from non-depleted graft cells. In some patients, the high TCRbeta diversity seen at day 60 was put down to recipient T cells and intrathymic progenitors that had survived conditioning. Over the following months the frequencies of hyperexpanded clones went down, and after one year T-cell counts and TCRbeta diversity were mostly credited to newly produced T cells.

What the treatment or condition label conveys for this sample: allogeneic hematopoietic cell transplantation with graft depleted of TCRalphabeta T cells and CD19 B cells. TCRalphabeta/CD19-depleted allogeneic hematopoietic cell grafts were given to the transplant recipients, all of whom were children. The method was PCR. The sample was run on an Illumina HiSeq 2500. TCR library preparation used molecular barcoding, with unique molecular identifiers applied to normalize quantification of the TCRbeta repertoire. TCRdb cleaned the public reads at Q25 with fastp, built clones with MiXCR and kept in-frame beta chains. Rows merge per CDR3 protein into single entries with the most common DNA and genes. Here the sample has about 110,000 distinct CDR3 sequences; approximately 6.9% occur a single time. The ten top clones hold more than 20% of the sample. The sample in question was PBMCs, mostly from graft donor cells, obtained 360 days after TCRalphabeta/CD19-depleted stem cell transplant. The source is a male patient between 2 and 10 years old who had a stem cell transplant for acute lymphoblastic leukemia, so the T cells may come from the graft donor.

In nucleotides, the sequence is TGTGCCAGCGGTCTAAGTTGGGAGGATGAAGCTTTCTTT. It is translated as CASGLSWEDEAFF. This receptor chain uses TRBV6-1 and TRBJ1-1; no D gene can be assigned with confidence. CDR1 MNHNS and CDR2 SASEGT were looked up in the germline V gene. V is clipped by 8 bases and J by 7 bases, and the sequence between their germline boundaries is 17 bases long. Measured from the cysteine to the phenylalanine, the CDR3 is 13 residues long. Only the CDR3 region is kept as DNA, spanning 39 bases read in frame from base 1.